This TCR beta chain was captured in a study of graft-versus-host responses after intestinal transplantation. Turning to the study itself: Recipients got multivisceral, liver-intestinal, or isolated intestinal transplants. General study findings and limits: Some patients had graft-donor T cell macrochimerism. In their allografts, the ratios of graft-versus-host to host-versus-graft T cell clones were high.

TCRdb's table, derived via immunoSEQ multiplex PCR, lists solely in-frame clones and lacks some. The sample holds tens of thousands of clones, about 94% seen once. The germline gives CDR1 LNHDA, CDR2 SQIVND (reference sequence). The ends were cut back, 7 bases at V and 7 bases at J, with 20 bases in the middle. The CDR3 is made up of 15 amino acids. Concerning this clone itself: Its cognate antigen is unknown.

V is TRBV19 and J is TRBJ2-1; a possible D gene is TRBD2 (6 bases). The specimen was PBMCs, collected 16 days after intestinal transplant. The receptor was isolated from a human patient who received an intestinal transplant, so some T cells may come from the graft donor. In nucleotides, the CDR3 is TGTGCCAGTACCGATCGCGGGGCAGCCCCAAATGAGCAGTTCTTC. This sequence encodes CASTDRGAAPNEQFF.